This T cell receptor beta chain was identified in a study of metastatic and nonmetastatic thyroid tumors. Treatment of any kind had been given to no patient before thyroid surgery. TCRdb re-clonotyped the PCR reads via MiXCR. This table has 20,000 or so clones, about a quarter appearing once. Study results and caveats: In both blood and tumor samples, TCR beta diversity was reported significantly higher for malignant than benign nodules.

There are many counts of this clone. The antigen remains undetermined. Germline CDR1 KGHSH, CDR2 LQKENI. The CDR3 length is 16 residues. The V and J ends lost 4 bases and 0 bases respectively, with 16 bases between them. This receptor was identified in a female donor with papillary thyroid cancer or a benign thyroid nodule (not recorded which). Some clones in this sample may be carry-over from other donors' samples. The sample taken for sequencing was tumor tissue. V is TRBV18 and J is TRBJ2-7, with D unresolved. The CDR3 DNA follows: TGTGCCAGCTCACTAACCCCACCTGGTAGCTCCTACGAGCAGTACTTC. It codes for CASSLTPPGSSYEQYF.